A selection of T cell receptor beta chains follows, all from one sample in a study of siplizumab effects on memory and regulatory T cells. Produced via immunoSEQ multiplex PCR; TCRdb's table is partial and in-frame only. The data hold roughly 100,000 clones, with roughly nine tenths observed a single time. The sequenced material came from CD4+ T cells sorted from blood. These receptors were taken from a human donor in good health. The conserved cysteine and the conserved F or W are not part of the CDR3 here. Some rows have no size entry. The others give once, few or many, or a class for an expanded clone.

-	TRBV6-1	TRBJ2-1	15	ASSERPGTSSYNEQF
-	TRBV19	TRBJ1-2	13	ASSTGTGVWNGYT
-	TRBV28	TRBJ2-1	13	ASRRIAGGANEQF
once	TRBV6-5	TRBJ1-1	12	ASSYSPVNTEAF
-	TRBV5-4	TRBJ1-1	13	ASSFNRGGNTEAF
-	TRBV28	TRBJ1-5	14	ASSSPGTGPNQPQH
-	TRBV18	TRBJ1-1	15	ASSPHALQGSGTEAF
-	TRBV28	TRBJ1-5	11	ASSFRSNQPQH
-	TRBV25-1	TRBJ1-1	14	ASSERVGGGNTEAF
-	TRBV28	TRBJ1-5	13	ASSPSTISGQPQH
-	TRBV6-1	TRBJ2-7	11	ASSVGQSYEQY
few	TRBV9	TRBJ2-3	7	ASSVEEV
-	TRBV19	TRBJ2-3	11	ASNGGPTDTQY
-	TRBV19	TRBJ1-1	11	ASSIGTLAEAF
once	TRBV6-5	TRBJ2-7	9	ASSDSYEQY
-	TRBV7-3	TRBJ2-1	13	ASSADRSSYNEQF
-	TRBV28	TRBJ1-2	11	ASSLNRIYGYT
-	TRBV27	TRBJ1-2	12	ASSSPTRGYGYT
once	TRBV9	TRBJ2-2	12	ASSAGLRTGELF
-	TRBV2	TRBJ1-5	11	ASSTDSNQPQH
-	TRBV4-1	TRBJ2-7	17	ASSQERSWGQGNDYEQY
-	TRBV9	TRBJ2-1	13	ASSARGPSYNEQF
-	TRBV6-1	TRBJ1-1	12	ASSRDRGVTEAF
-	TRBV12-5	TRBJ2-1	16	ASGLDLKGLAGYNEQF
-	TRBV7-9	TRBJ2-7	10	ASSFYEYEQY
few	TRBV15	TRBJ2-4	12	ATMDRGRRSIQY
-	TRBV5-1	TRBJ1-6	12	ASSPGQSYSPLH
-	TRBV29-1	TRBJ1-1	12	SVEKGQANTEAF
medium-sized	TRBV15	TRBJ2-6	11	ATAGLEANVLT
-	TRBV5-1	TRBJ2-3	16	ASSSPPGQYSSTDTQY
-	TRBV5-6	TRBJ2-7	9	ASSSGGGQY
-	TRBV7-9	TRBJ2-1	11	ASSLGTSGSDF
-	TRBV28	TRBJ1-1	11	ASSLSGNTEAF
-	TRBV19	TRBJ2-2	12	ASIDSVYAGELF
-	TRBV7-8	TRBJ2-2	15	ASSPRRQGPNTGELF
-	TRBV28	TRBJ2-1	13	ASSYSGSSFDEQF
-	TRBV5-1	TRBJ2-5	15	ASSTGLAGGRSETQY